The T cell receptor (beta chain) described here comes from a study of cytomegalovirus exposure and HLA in healthy donors. The PCR used 60 Vbeta and 13 Jbeta primers. Clones were read by immunoSEQ multiplex PCR, and TCRdb kept only the in-frame ones, dropping some. The data contain tens of thousands of clones, 72% of them singletons. This clonotype originated in a woman aged 40 to 50 in good health and CMV-seropositive. The sequenced sample consisted of PBMCs.

The CDR3 region is CASSLSPGTAYEQYF. The CDR3 bases are TGTGCCAGCAGCTTGTCACCGGGGACAGCCTACGAGCAGTACTTC. V usage is TRBV5-6 and J usage is TRBJ2-7; 7 bases align to TRBD1. Germline loops: CDR1 SGHDT, CDR2 YYEEEE. V gave up 1 base and J gave up 2 bases; unmatched junction bases: 6. This CDR3 region has 15 residues. The variable domain in full, completed from reference TRBV5-6 and TRBJ2-7, reads DAGVTQSPTHLIKTRGQQVTLRCSPKSGHDTVSWYQQALGQGPQFIFQYYEEEERQRGNFPDRFSGHQFPNYSSELNVNALLLGDSALYLCASSLSPGTAYEQYFGPGTRLTVT.